This T cell receptor (beta chain) was observed in a study of vaccination effects on CD4 cells after COVID-19. The CDR3 runs 16 residues. The junction had 7 bases not matched to a gene; V was cut back by 1 base and J by 3 bases. Germline V CDR1 and CDR2: LNHDA, SQIVND (reference sequence). Using viral peptide pools, the ViraFEST assay grew out antigen-specific CD4+ T cells prior to sequencing. Culture proceeded for approximately 10 days, and CD4+ T cells were then isolated. Every participant took two doses of the BNT162b2 or mRNA-1273 vaccine. On this clone: Its antigen is undetermined.

Profiled with immunoSEQ multiplex PCR; TCRdb holds only in-frame clones, not every one. The table lists tens of thousands of clones, about two thirds of them singletons. The chain combines TRBV19 with TRBJ2-5; 8 bases match TRBD1. The starting material was CD4+ T cells from PBMCs cultured with SARS-CoV-2 spike peptides, obtained after COVID-19 vaccination. This receptor was taken from a human donor who received a COVID-19 vaccine. As DNA, the CDR3 is TGTGCCAGTAGTATAGTCTTAATGGGACAGGAAGAGACCCAGTACTTC. Encoded protein: CASSIVLMGQEETQYF.